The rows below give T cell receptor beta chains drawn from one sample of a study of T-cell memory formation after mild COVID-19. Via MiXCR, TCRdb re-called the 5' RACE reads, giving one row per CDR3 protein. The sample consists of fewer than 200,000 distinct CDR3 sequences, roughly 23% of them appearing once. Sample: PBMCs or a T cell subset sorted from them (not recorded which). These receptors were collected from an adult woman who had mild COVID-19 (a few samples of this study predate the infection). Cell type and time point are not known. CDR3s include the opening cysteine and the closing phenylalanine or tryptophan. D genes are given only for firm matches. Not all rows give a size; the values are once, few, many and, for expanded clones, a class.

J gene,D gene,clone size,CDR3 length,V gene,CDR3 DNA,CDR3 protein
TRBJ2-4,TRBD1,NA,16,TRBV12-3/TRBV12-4,TGTGCCAGCAGTATAGGGACAGGGGGTCTAGTTGACATTCAGTACTTC,CASSIGTGGLVDIQYF
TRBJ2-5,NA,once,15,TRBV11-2,TGTGCCAGCAGCTTAGGATTGAGGGCTCAAGAGACCCAGTACTTC,CASSLGLRAQETQYF
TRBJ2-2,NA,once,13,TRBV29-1,TGCAGCGTTGAAGATCGTCGGACCGGGGAGCTGTTTTTT,CSVEDRRTGELFF
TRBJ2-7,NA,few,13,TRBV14,TGTGCCAGCAGCCAATGGGGGGCCTACGAGCAGTACTTC,CASSQWGAYEQYF
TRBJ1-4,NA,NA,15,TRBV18,TGTGCCAGCTCACGGCGACAGGACCTTAATGAAAAACTGTTTTTT,CASSRRQDLNEKLFF
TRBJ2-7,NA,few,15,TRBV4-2,TGTGCCAGCAGCCAAGACCGGGACGGCTCCTACGAGCAGTACTTC,CASSQDRDGSYEQYF
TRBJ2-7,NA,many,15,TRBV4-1,TGCGCCAGCAGCCAAGATGGCAGGGGACCCTACGAGCAGTACTTC,CASSQDGRGPYEQYF
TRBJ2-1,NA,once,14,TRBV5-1,TGCGCCAGCAGCTTGGCGAGACGTCATAATGAGCAGTTCTTC,CASSLARRHNEQFF
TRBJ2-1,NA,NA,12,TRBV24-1,TGTGCCACCTCCGGAGGGGCGAATGAGCAGTTCTTC,CATSGGANEQFF
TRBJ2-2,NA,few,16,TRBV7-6,TGTGCCAGCAGCCAGGAGAAAACTAGCACCACCGGGGAGCTGTTTTTT,CASSQEKTSTTGELFF
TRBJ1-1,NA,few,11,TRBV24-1,TGTGCCACCAGATCGGGATCTGAAGCTTTCTTT,CATRSGSEAFF
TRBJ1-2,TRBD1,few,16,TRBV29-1,TGCAGCGTTGAAGATCTTGAGGGGGCGCTGGGCTATGGCTACACCTTC,CSVEDLEGALGYGYTF
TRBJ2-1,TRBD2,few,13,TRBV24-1,TGTGCCACCAGTGGGACTAGAACGGTTGAGCAGTTCTTC,CATSGTRTVEQFF
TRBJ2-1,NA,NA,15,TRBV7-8,TGTGCCAGCAGCTTATTCGTTCGGGGGGCCGATGAGCAGTTCTTC,CASSLFVRGADEQFF
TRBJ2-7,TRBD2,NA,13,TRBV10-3,TGTGCCATCAAACCGGGAGGCGTACCCGAGCAGTACTTC,CAIKPGGVPEQYF
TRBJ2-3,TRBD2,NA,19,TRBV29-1,TGCAGCGCTCGAGGACTAGCGGGAACCCCCCAATCTAGCACAGATACGCAGTATTTT,CSARGLAGTPQSSTDTQYF
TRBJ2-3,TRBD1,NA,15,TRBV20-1,TGCAGTGCTAGCTTCGGGACAGGGGGCCCAGATACGCAGTATTTT,CSASFGTGGPDTQYF
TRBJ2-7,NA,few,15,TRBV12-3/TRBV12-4,TGTGCCAGCAGTTTGGGGATGTCAGGACCCTACGAGCAGTACTTC,CASSLGMSGPYEQYF
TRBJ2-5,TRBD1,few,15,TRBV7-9,TGTGCCAGCAGCCCCGGGACAGGTGGACAAGAGACCCAGTACTTC,CASSPGTGGQETQYF
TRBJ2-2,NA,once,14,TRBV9,TGTGCCAGCAGCGTAGCGGGACACACCGGGGAGCTGTTTTTT,CASSVAGHTGELFF
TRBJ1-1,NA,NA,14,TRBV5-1,TGCGCCAGCAGCTTGGGAGGCCCTGGGACTGAAGCTTTCTTT,CASSLGGPGTEAFF
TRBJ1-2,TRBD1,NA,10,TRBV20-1,TGCAGCCAGGGGGCGCCCGGCTACACCTTC,CSQGAPGYTF
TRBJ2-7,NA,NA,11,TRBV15,TGTGCCACTAGAAGCTCCTACGAGCAGTACTTC,CATRSSYEQYF
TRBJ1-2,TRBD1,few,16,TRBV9,TGTGCCAGCAGCGTAGGTCCGGAGGGGACAGGCTATGGCTACACCTTC,CASSVGPEGTGYGYTF
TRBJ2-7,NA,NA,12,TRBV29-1,TGCAGCGTTGAGGTAGCGGCCTACGAGCAGTACTTC,CSVEVAAYEQYF
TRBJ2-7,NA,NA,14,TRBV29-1,TGCAGCGTTGAGAGGAGCCAGGGTGGCTACGAGCAGTACTTC,CSVERSQGGYEQYF
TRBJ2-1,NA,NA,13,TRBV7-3,TGTGCCAGCAGCTTAGACCTGGGGAATGAGCAGTTCTTC,CASSLDLGNEQFF
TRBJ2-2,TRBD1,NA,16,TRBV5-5,TGTGCCAGCAGCTTGGAGGGACAGGGCCCTACCGGGGAGCTGTTTTTT,CASSLEGQGPTGELFF
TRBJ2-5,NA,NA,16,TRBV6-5,TGTGCCAGCAGTTACCCTCACCGTCTCCCCCAAGAGACCCAGTACTTC,CASSYPHRLPQETQYF
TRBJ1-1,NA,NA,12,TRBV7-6,TGTGCCAGCAGCCGAACTGGCACTGAAGCTTTCTTT,CASSRTGTEAFF
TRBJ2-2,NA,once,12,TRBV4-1,TGCGCCAGCAGCCAAGATAATCGGGAGCTGTTTTTT,CASSQDNRELFF
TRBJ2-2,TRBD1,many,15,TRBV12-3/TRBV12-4,TGTGCCAGCAGCCTCGGACAGGAGCACACCGGGGAGCTGTTTTTT,CASSLGQEHTGELFF
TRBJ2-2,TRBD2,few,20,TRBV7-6,TGTGCCAGCAGCTTATATACGGGACTAGCGGGGGCCTTGAACACCGGGGAGCTGTTTTTT,CASSLYTGLAGALNTGELFF
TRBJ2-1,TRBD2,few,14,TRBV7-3,TGTGCCAGCAGCTTGACGACTAGCGGGAGTGGGCAGTTCTTC,CASSLTTSGSGQFF
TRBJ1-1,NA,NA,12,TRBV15,TGTGCCACCAGCAGGCTCTTCCGTGAAGCTTTCTTT,CATSRLFREAFF